The 8 T cell receptor beta chains listed next were all sequenced from one sample in a study of T cells in Graves' hyperthyroidism and ophthalmopathy. RNA transcripts yielded amplified TCR beta CDR3 regions. The primer set for the first-round RT-PCR of the TCR CDR3 was HTBI. TCRdb fed the multiplex PCR reads into MiXCR, producing one record per CDR3 protein. Found here are about 570,000 distinct CDR3 sequences, about 14% of them singletons; the top ten hold approximately 13%. What was sequenced was blood. Receptors originate from a woman aged 40 to 50 with Graves' hyperthyroidism.

This clonotype has a count of ten or more. The CDR3 nucleotides read TGTGCCAGCAGCTACCTGACTAAGGGCAATGAGCAGTTCTTC. Amino acid sequence: CASSYLTKGNEQFF. This chain links TRBV3-1 with TRBJ2-1; D is possibly TRBD2 (5 bases). Trimming cost V 5 bases and J 6 bases, with 14 bases left between them. CDR3 length equals 14 residues. CDR1 and CDR2 (germline): LGHDT, YNNKEL (reference sequence).

J is TRBJ2-5 and V is TRBV5-1, with 8 bases matching TRBD1. The CDR3 length is 16 residues. Trimming removed 4 bases from V and 0 bases from J; junction bases left unmatched: 8. Germline CDR1 reads SGHRS; CDR2 reads YFSETQ. This chain's CDR3 is CASSQQGGRNQETQYF. The CDR3 region has the DNA TGCGCCAGCAGCCAACAGGGGGGCAGGAACCAAGAGACCCAGTACTTC.

This clonotype was picked up many times. This rearrangement joins TRBV11-2 to TRBJ2-7; possibly TRBD1 or TRBD2 for D (6 bases each). V was cut by 0 bases and J by 5 bases, with 17 bases left in between. Germline V gene lookup returns CDR1 SGHAT and CDR2 FQNNGV. This CDR3 comprises 16 residues. The CDR3 sequence: CASSLDPWGAGNEQYF. CDR3 nucleotides: TGTGCCAGCAGCTTAGATCCCTGGGGGGCAGGAAACGAGCAGTACTTC.

This clonotype was observed a handful of times. This chain links TRBV6-1 with TRBJ2-1; 9 nucleotides match TRBD2. J lost 7 bases, V lost 6 bases, and 10 bases had no gene match. The germline CDR1 and CDR2 sequences are MNHNS and SASEGT. The CDR3 is 15 residues long. CDR3 loop: CASSLGAGGSNEQFF. The CDR3 coding sequence is TGTGCCAGCAGCCTCGGGGCGGGAGGGTCTAATGAGCAGTTCTTC.

The V and J genes are TRBV6-2 or TRBV6-3 and TRBJ1-5, with 7 bases that match TRBD1. Trimming at V came to 1 base and at J to 2 bases, leaving 2 bases not matched to a gene. CDR1 and CDR2 from the germline V gene are MNHEY and SVGEGT. This CDR3 comprises 15 residues. CDR3 in amino acids: CASSYFGQGNQPQHF. The CDR3 bases are TGTGCCAGCAGTTACTTCGGACAGGGCAATCAGCCCCAGCATTTT.

This clonotype was counted ten times or more. The CDR3 coding sequence is TGCGCCAGCAGCGAGGGACAGGGGTATTCCAATGAGCAGTTCTTC. Encoded protein: CASSEGQGYSNEQFF. The gene calls are TRBV5-1 and TRBJ2-1; the match to TRBD1 covers 10 bases. The CDR3 runs to 15 residues. The J segment lost 6 bases and the V segment lost 4 bases, leaving 7 bases of the junction unmatched. Germline CDR1 is SGHRS and CDR2 is YFSETQ.

V usage is TRBV3-1 and J usage is TRBJ2-3, with 9 bases aligning to TRBD2. Trimming at V came to 4 bases and at J to 0 bases, leaving 8 bases not matched to a gene. The CDR3 consists of 17 residues. Germline V gene data show CDR1 as LGHDT and CDR2 as YNNKEL (reference sequence). CDR3 protein: CASSPLGLAGSTDTQYF. The CDR3, as DNA: TGTGCCAGCAGCCCCTTGGGGCTAGCGGGGAGCACAGATACGCAGTATTTT.

The genes are TRBV5-1 and TRBJ2-5, with D perhaps TRBD1 (6 bases). Germline-derived CDR1 and CDR2 are SGHRS and YFSETQ. CDR3 length: 15 residues. Trimming shortened V by 0 bases and J by 5 bases, and 14 bases separated the two germline ends. The CDR3 reads CASSLALDSGETQYF. The CDR3 DNA sequence: TGCGCCAGCAGCTTGGCGCTGGACAGTGGTGAGACCCAGTACTTC.